The rows below give T cell receptor beta chains drawn from one sample of a study of CD8 T cells in ankylosing spondylitis. TCRdb reprocessed the 5' RACE reads via MiXCR and lists one record per CDR3 protein. The top ten hold roughly 0.51% of the sample, which has about 800,000 distinct CDR3 sequences, 10% to 15% seen once. Sample: blood, either unsorted or a sorted T cell fraction (not recorded which). Receptors originate from a male donor with ankylosing spondylitis. CDR3s include the opening cysteine and the closing phenylalanine or tryptophan. A D gene is named only where the DNA matches it firmly. A row's size may be missing; if present it is once, few, many or a size class.

abundance,v_gene,d_gene,j_gene,CDR3aa,CDR3nt
many,TRBV4-3,TRBD1,TRBJ2-7,CASSQDLPKWDRDYEQYF,TGCGCCAGCAGCCAAGATCTCCCCAAATGGGACAGGGATTACGAGCAGTACTTC
many,TRBV29-1,NA,TRBJ2-3,CSVGALQGSDTQYF,TGCAGCGTCGGAGCCCTCCAGGGGTCAGATACGCAGTATTTT
NA,TRBV6-1,TRBD1,TRBJ2-3,CASSDPGQGSSDTQYF,TGTGCCAGCAGTGACCCGGGACAGGGGTCGTCAGATACGCAGTATTTT
NA,TRBV13,TRBD1,TRBJ1-2,CASSLGGQRGWTYGYTF,TGTGCCAGCAGCCTAGGGGGCCAGCGAGGATGGACCTATGGCTACACCTTC
few,TRBV2,NA,TRBJ1-2,CASSPLGPRYGYTF,TGTGCCAGCAGCCCTCTTGGGCCAAGATATGGCTACACCTTC
NA,TRBV2,NA,TRBJ2-5,CASTRAETQYF,TGTGCCAGCACAAGGGCAGAGACCCAGTACTTC
few,TRBV6-2/TRBV6-3,NA,TRBJ1-1,CASSWGVPGNTEAFF,TGTGCCAGCAGCTGGGGAGTTCCTGGAAACACTGAAGCTTTCTTT
few,TRBV5-1,TRBD2,TRBJ2-2,CASSLLAGEGTGELFF,TGCGCCAGCAGCTTACTAGCGGGGGAAGGAACCGGGGAGCTGTTTTTT
NA,TRBV10-3,NA,TRBJ2-6,CAIRAVEGNGANVLTF,TGTGCCATCAGGGCAGTAGAGGGGAACGGGGCCAACGTCCTGACTTTC
few,TRBV7-9,NA,TRBJ1-1,CASSYNPGVLNTEAFF,TGTGCCAGCAGTTATAACCCAGGGGTCCTGAACACTGAAGCTTTCTTT
NA,TRBV28,NA,TRBJ1-5,CASILRGPNQPQHF,TGTGCCAGCATCTTGAGGGGCCCCAATCAGCCCCAGCATTTT
few,TRBV4-1,NA,TRBJ1-2,CASSVGIVQGYGYTF,TGCGCCAGCAGCGTAGGAATCGTACAGGGCTATGGCTACACCTTC
few,TRBV7-3,NA,TRBJ2-7,CASSATGDTYEQYF,TGTGCCAGCAGCGCAACCGGGGACACCTACGAGCAGTACTTC
NA,TRBV2,TRBD1,TRBJ2-2,CASSKDRGGTGELFF,TGTGCCAGCAGTAAGGACAGGGGTGGTACCGGGGAGCTGTTTTTT
NA,TRBV4-3,NA,TRBJ2-7,CASSLWWKGGHYEQYF,TGCGCCAGCAGCCTTTGGTGGAAAGGCGGCCACTACGAGCAGTACTTC
NA,TRBV20-1,NA,TRBJ2-1,CSAWRQGKQFF,TGCAGTGCTTGGCGGCAGGGCAAGCAGTTCTTC
NA,TRBV5-1,NA,TRBJ1-1,CASSLSGSPMNTEAFF,TGCGCCAGCAGCTTGTCGGGATCACCCATGAACACTGAAGCTTTCTTT
NA,TRBV7-2,TRBD2,TRBJ2-4,CASRSPGLGGNIQYF,TGTGCCAGCAGAAGCCCGGGACTAGGGGGGAACATTCAGTACTTC
NA,TRBV4-2,TRBD1,TRBJ2-1,CASSQDTGGLYNEQFF,TGTGCCAGCAGCCAAGACACAGGGGGCTTGTACAATGAGCAGTTCTTC
NA,TRBV6-2/TRBV6-3,NA,TRBJ1-1,CASRSLGTLTWNTEAFF,TGTGCCAGCAGATCCTTAGGGACTCTCACCTGGAACACTGAAGCTTTCTTT
few,TRBV11-2,TRBD1,TRBJ1-2,CASSLDRGQGGYTF,TGTGCCAGCAGCTTAGACAGGGGGCAAGGTGGCTACACCTTC
NA,TRBV4-3,TRBD1,TRBJ2-5,CASSPYRGAGETQYF,TGCGCCAGCAGTCCATACAGGGGGGCGGGAGAGACCCAGTACTTC
NA,TRBV12-3/TRBV12-4,TRBD1,TRBJ2-7,CASSATGVPYEQYF,TGTGCCAGCAGCGCGACAGGGGTCCCCTACGAGCAGTACTTC
NA,TRBV18,NA,TRBJ2-5,CASSRTGLSGETQYF,TGTGCCAGCTCACGCACCGGACTCTCGGGGGAGACCCAGTACTTC
few,TRBV5-4,NA,TRBJ2-3,CASSLGRRSTDTQYF,TGTGCCAGCAGCTTGGGGCGTCGTAGCACAGATACGCAGTATTTT
few,TRBV6-5,NA,TRBJ2-5,CASSYSILAAETQYF,TGTGCCAGCAGTTACTCGATACTGGCGGCGGAGACCCAGTACTTC
few,TRBV7-6,TRBD1,TRBJ1-3,CASSLTGALSGNTIYF,TGTGCCAGCAGCTTAACAGGGGCCCTCTCTGGAAACACCATATATTTT